This T cell receptor beta chain was observed in a study of blood T cell repertoires in COVID-19. Study context: Acute-phase and convalescent COVID-19 samples originated in the United States, Italy and Spain.

There are 15 residues in the CDR3. Germline lookup yields CDR1 KGHSH and CDR2 LQKENI. Remarks on this clone: Mismatch with germline at one junction end may stem from a read error.

This table comes from immunoSEQ multiplex PCR, and its TCRdb copy is limited to in-frame clones, with some not included. The sample gives some 390,000 clones, roughly 90% of which show up once; 1.5% to 2% is in the top ten. Participants, about 18 to 89 years old, spanned around 26 US areas. This clonotype originated in a woman in her twenties or thirties who had recovered from COVID-19. Sequencing was performed on PBMCs or T cells enriched from blood (not recorded which). The rearrangement uses TRBV18 and TRBJ2-7; D remains unclear. The CDR3 DNA is TGTGCCAGCTCCCCACCAGTTAGTCTCGCCCACGAGCAGTACTTC. Encoded protein: CASSPPVSLAHEQYF.